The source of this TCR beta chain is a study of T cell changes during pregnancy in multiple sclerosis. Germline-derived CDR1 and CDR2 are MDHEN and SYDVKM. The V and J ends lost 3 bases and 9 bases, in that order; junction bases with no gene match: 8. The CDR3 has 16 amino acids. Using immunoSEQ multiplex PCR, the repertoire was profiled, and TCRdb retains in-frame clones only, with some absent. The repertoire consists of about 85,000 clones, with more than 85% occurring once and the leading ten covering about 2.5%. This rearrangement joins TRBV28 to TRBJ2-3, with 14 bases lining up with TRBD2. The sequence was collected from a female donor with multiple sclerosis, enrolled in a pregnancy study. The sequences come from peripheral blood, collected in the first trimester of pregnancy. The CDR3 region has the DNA TGTGCCAGCAGTTTCCCGGGACTAGCGGGAGAAGAGACGCAGTATTTT. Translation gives CASSFPGLAGEETQYF.